A selection of T cell receptor beta chains follows, all from one sample in a study of cytomegalovirus exposure and HLA in healthy donors. Assay: immunoSEQ multiplex PCR; the TCRdb copy retains only in-frame clones and omits some. Of under 140,000 clones listed, over 60% are singletons. Sequenced sample: PBMCs. The source of these receptors is a woman in her sixties in good health and CMV-seropositive. The CDR3 runs from the conserved cysteine through the conserved F or W. Each record gives: V gene, J gene, clone size, D gene, CDR3 protein, CDR3 DNA. D genes are given only for firm matches. The size entry is marked missing in some rows and otherwise reads once, few, many or a size class.

TRBV7-9	TRBJ1-1	NA	NA	CASSRSGGPRGWTEAFF	TGTGCCAGCAGCCGATCGGGAGGGCCGAGGGGATGGACTGAAGCTTTCTTT
TRBV5-1	TRBJ2-7	few	NA	CASSFTGSHEQYF	TGCGCCAGCAGCTTCACGGGATCCCACGAGCAGTACTTC
TRBV19	TRBJ1-2	NA	TRBD1	CASSTPDRGDYGYTF	TGTGCCAGTAGTACCCCGGACAGGGGGGACTATGGCTACACCTTC
TRBV7-9	TRBJ1-3	many	TRBD1	CASSLFHGDSSGNTIYF	TGTGCCAGCAGCTTATTCCATGGGGACAGCTCTGGAAACACCATATATTTT
TRBV11-2	TRBJ2-3	NA	NA	CASSLRGGSTDTQYF	TGTGCCAGCAGCTTACGCGGAGGGAGCACAGATACGCAGTATTTT
TRBV7-6	TRBJ1-3	NA	TRBD1	CASSRGQGNSGNTIYF	TGTGCCAGCAGCCGGGGACAGGGAAATAGTGGAAACACCATATATTTT
TRBV16	TRBJ1-1	few	NA	CASSQSGGEAFF	TGTGCCAGCAGCCAATCGGGGGGTGAAGCTTTCTTT
TRBV6-6	TRBJ1-1	NA	TRBD1	CASSTRDRNEAFF	TGTGCCAGCAGTACCCGGGACAGGAATGAAGCTTTCTTT
TRBV9	TRBJ1-2	NA	TRBD1	CASSVTGRGPNYGYTF	TGTGCCAGCAGCGTAACGGGCAGGGGGCCCAACTATGGCTACACCTTC
TRBV4-1	TRBJ2-1	NA	NA	CASSQDPPSSYNEQFF	TGCGCCAGCAGCCAAGATCCGCCGAGCTCCTACAATGAGCAGTTCTTC
TRBV7-6	TRBJ2-5	NA	TRBD2	CASTLDSGRETQYF	TGTGCCAGCACCCTAGACTCCGGGAGGGAGACCCAGTACTTC
TRBV6-5	TRBJ2-7	NA	TRBD1	CASSPGQGSDEQYF	TGTGCCAGCAGCCCGGGACAGGGGTCGGACGAGCAGTACTTC
TRBV7-9	TRBJ1-1	NA	NA	CASSFELRSEAFF	TGTGCCAGCAGCTTTGAACTGAGATCTGAAGCTTTCTTT
TRBV7-2	TRBJ2-1	once	NA	CASSLIPEYNEQFF	TGTGCCAGCAGCTTGATTCCAGAATACAATGAGCAGTTCTTC
TRBV6-1	TRBJ1-5	few	NA	CASRYTGFNQPQHF	TGTGCCAGCAGATATACAGGGTTCAATCAGCCCCAGCATTTT
TRBV11-2	TRBJ2-7	few	TRBD2	CASSLTGTRSYEQYF	TGTGCCAGCAGCTTGACCGGGACTAGAAGCTACGAGCAGTACTTC
TRBV19	TRBJ2-3	NA	TRBD2	CASSPLRAGELTDTQYF	TGTGCCAGTAGTCCCCTCAGGGCGGGAGAGCTAACAGATACGCAGTATTTT
TRBV19	TRBJ2-7	NA	TRBD2	CASSIILAIMPSYEQYF	TGTGCCAGTAGTATAATACTAGCGATCATGCCCTCCTACGAGCAGTACTTC
TRBV4-2	TRBJ2-3	NA	TRBD1	CASSQEFQGAGDTQYF	TGTGCCAGCAGCCAAGAATTTCAGGGGGCCGGAGATACGCAGTATTTT
TRBV6-5	TRBJ1-1	few	NA	CASSYAGREAFF	TGTGCCAGCAGTTACGCAGGCCGCGAAGCTTTCTTT
TRBV5-1	TRBJ2-7	NA	NA	CASSLTGGSGPPTYEQYF	TGCGCCAGCAGCTTGACGGGTGGGAGTGGTCCCCCAACGTACGAGCAGTACTTC
TRBV7-9	TRBJ1-4	NA	NA	CASSLGAGLEKLFF	TGTGCCAGCAGCTTAGGGGCAGGGCTTGAAAAACTGTTTTTT